The entry that follows covers one T cell receptor beta chain sequence. Its target antigen remains unknown. No qualities accompany the bases; no much larger clone lies one base away. This sample is drawn from a study of CD8 T cells in ankylosing spondylitis (TCRdb year 2017). About the study as a whole: To find TCR variants linked to disease, the study profiled T cell receptor beta repertoires in ankylosing spondylitis patients and healthy donors. The whole study cohort included about a hundred healthy donors and around 25 ankylosing spondylitis patients. Samples of peripheral blood were taken, and for ankylosing spondylitis patients, synovial fluid was collected as well. Study-wide findings and limitations: A TCR beta motif of several highly homologous amino acid variants appeared characteristic of blood from ankylosing spondylitis patients. The disease-linked clones were reported to be significantly enriched in matched synovial fluid samples from ankylosing spondylitis patients. A CD8+ phenotype was shown by the disease-linked clones, which were found at relatively low frequencies in peripheral blood. Some motif variants had previously been reported in the synovial fluid and blood of reactive arthritis patients, which suggests shared mechanisms of disease initiation.

The germline V gene (reference sequence) supplies CDR1 MNHEY and CDR2 SMNVEV. V is pared back by 9 bases and J by 3 bases, with 16 bases lying between the germline termini. From the cysteine through the phenylalanine, the CDR3 covers 14 amino acids. Only CDR3 DNA is held: 42 bases, read in frame from base 1. Data came from an Illumina HiSeq 2500. Quantitative 5'-RACE with molecular barcodes was the method used to prepare the TCR beta libraries. Per the authors' processing: To identify disease-linked TCR variants, a new computational method was used, one built on a probabilistic model of VDJ rearrangement. Using fastp at Q25 and MiXCR, TCRdb reprocessed the public reads and kept productive beta chains. When rows share a CDR3 protein, they turn into one entry using the most common DNA and genes. The authors' filters were not applied to this entry. The table for this sample lists more than 100,000 distinct CDR3 sequences; approximately 17% of them were counted only once. Together, the top ten hold roughly 30% of the sample.

The V and J segments used are TRBV27 and TRBJ2-3; the D gene is possibly TRBD2, with 6 bases matching. This TCR derives from a male donor with ankylosing spondylitis. Sequencing input: blood, either unsorted or a sorted T cell fraction (not recorded which). The nucleotide sequence reads as follows: TGTGCCAGTCGTGGAGGGCAGTTGACAGATACGCAGTATTTT. This yields the protein CASRGGQLTDTQYF.